The 18 T cell receptor beta chains listed next were all sequenced from one sample in a study of somatic mutations in cytotoxic T cells in rheumatoid arthritis. TCRdb's copy holds only in-frame clones and misses some; the assay was immunoSEQ multiplex PCR. The sample lists several thousand clones, 75% occurring once. Material for sequencing was CD8+ T cells sorted from blood. These receptors were obtained from a woman in her forties or fifties in good health.

J is TRBJ2-2 and V is TRBV5-1; possibly TRBD1 for D (6 bases). Germline V CDR1 and CDR2: SGHRS, YFSETQ. The V end was cut by 3 bases, the J end by 7 bases, with 10 bases between. This CDR3 spans 13 amino acids. CDR3 in DNA: TGCGCCAGCAGCTCGCAGGGGATCGGGGAGCTGTTTTTT. It specifies CASSSQGIGELFF.

This chain uses TRBV9 with TRBJ1-1, with 8 bases fitting TRBD1. V lost 6 bases and J lost 3; bases outside the gene matches: 22. From germline, CDR1 is SGDLS and CDR2 YYNGEE. The CDR3 totals 19 residues. The CDR3 sequence is CASTDIFRTGSSSDTEAFF. In DNA form, the CDR3 reads TGTGCCAGCACCGATATTTTCCGGACAGGGTCTAGTTCGGACACTGAAGCTTTCTTT.

The rearrangement links TRBV10-3 to TRBJ2-7; 7 bases align to TRBD1. V was pared by 8 bases and J by 1 base, with 8 bases of the junction left unmatched. CDR1 is ENHRY, CDR2 SYGVKD, per germline. CDR3 size: 14 residues. The CDR3 nucleotides are TGTGCCATCCGGGATGACAGGGTATCCTACGAGCAGTACTTC. Its translation is CAIRDDRVSYEQYF.

The genes are TRBV7-9 and TRBJ2-7; D is undetermined. Trimming took off 5 bases at V and 0 bases at J, with 8 bases between the two ends. The CDR3 contains 13 residues. Germline V gene data show CDR1 as SEHNR and CDR2 as FQNEAQ (reference sequence). The CDR3 spells CASSLTLSYEQYF. The CDR3 DNA follows: TGTGCCAGCAGCCTGACACTCTCCTACGAGCAGTACTTC. Based on the CDR3 plus reference TRBV7-9 and TRBJ2-7, the full variable domain is DTGVSQNPRHKITKRGQNVTFRCDPISEHNRLYWYRQTLGQGPEFLTYFQNEAQLEKSRLLSDRFSAERPKGSFSTLEIQRTEQGDSAMYLCASSLTLSYEQYFGPGTRLTVT.

J is TRBJ2-3 and V is TRBV7-9; perhaps TRBD2 as D (6 bases). The CDR3 loop spans 15 amino acids. CDR1 SEHNR and CDR2 FQNEAQ come from the germline V gene (reference sequence). V shed 0 bases and J shed 2 bases, with 9 bases lying between them. CDR3: CASSLAGLYTDTQYF. DNA of the CDR3: TGTGCCAGCAGCTTAGCGGGACTCTACACAGATACGCAGTATTTT. The whole variable domain, filled in from reference TRBV7-9 and TRBJ2-3, reads DTGVSQNPRHKITKRGQNVTFRCDPISEHNRLYWYRQTLGQGPEFLTYFQNEAQLEKSRLLSDRFSAERPKGSFSTLEIQRTEQGDSAMYLCASSLAGLYTDTQYFGPGTRLTVL.

This chain joins TRBV4-3 and TRBJ1-1, with TRBD1 matching over 8 bases. CDR1 and CDR2 from the germline V gene are LGHNA and YSLEER. The CDR3 is 17 amino acids. Unmatched junction bases numbered 8, after V lost 2 bases and J lost 0 bases. The CDR3 protein is CASSQSRPGGLNTEAFF. The CDR3 DNA reads as TGCGCCAGCAGCCAATCCCGCCCAGGGGGCCTGAACACTGAAGCTTTCTTT.

The J gene is TRBJ2-7, the V gene TRBV7-9; 7 nucleotides align to TRBD1. The germline CDR1 and CDR2 sequences are SEHNR and FQNEAQ (reference sequence). V lost 5 bases, J lost 4 bases, and 17 bases stayed unmatched. The CDR3 covers 17 residues. CDR3 amino acids: CASSTHRTGPGLYEQYF. The CDR3 nucleotides read TGTGCCAGCAGCACCCACAGGACAGGTCCAGGTTTATACGAGCAGTACTTC.

This rearrangement joins TRBV4-1 to TRBJ2-1; 9 bases line up with TRBD1. Germline V CDR1 and CDR2: MGHRA, YSYEKL. The CDR3 consists of 18 residues. V gave up 3 bases and J gave up 8 bases; unmatched junction bases: 17. CDR3 loop: CASSHFPPGTGHRDEQFF. In DNA form, the CDR3 reads TGCGCCAGCAGCCACTTTCCCCCCGGGACAGGGCATCGTGATGAGCAGTTCTTC.

This chain joins TRBV28 and TRBJ2-7, with 9 nucleotides matching TRBD1. Trimming removed 5 bases from V and 3 bases from J; junction bases left unmatched: 5. The CDR3 is made up of 14 amino acids. CDR1 is MDHEN, CDR2 SYDVKM, per germline. The CDR3 sequence: CASSPSDRGYEQYF. The CDR3 DNA sequence: TGTGCCAGCAGTCCTTCGGACAGGGGCTACGAGCAGTACTTC.

CDR3 sequence: CASSPGQIENQPQHF. As DNA, the CDR3 is TGTGCCAGCTCACCAGGGCAAATCGAAAATCAGCCCCAGCATTTT. The chain has TRBV18 and TRBJ1-5; D is uncertain. Germline loops: CDR1 KGHSH, CDR2 LQKENI. The CDR3 totals 15 residues. The germline V and J ends were trimmed by 2 bases and 4 bases, with 12 bases remaining between them.

The chain employs TRBV11-2 and TRBJ2-7; 7 bases are a match to TRBD1. With V trimmed by 5 bases and J by 7 bases, 8 bases remained unmatched. Germline-derived CDR1 and CDR2 are SGHAT and FQNNGV. The CDR3 extends over 13 amino acids. The CDR3 reads CASSVTGRWEQYF. CDR3 DNA sequence: TGTGCCAGCAGCGTGACAGGGAGATGGGAGCAGTACTTC. The full variable domain, rest sourced from reference TRBV11-2 and TRBJ2-7, is EAGVAQSPRYKIIEKRQSVAFWCNPISGHATLYWYQQILGQGPKLLIQFQNNGVVDDSQLPKDRFSAERLKGVDSTLKIQPAKLEDSAVYLCASSVTGRWEQYFGPGTRLTVT.

The rearrangement links TRBV6-5 to TRBJ2-1; 12 bases are shared with TRBD1. V was clipped by 2 bases and J by 9 bases; unmatched bases: 8. Germline V gives CDR1 MNHEY, CDR2 SVGAGI. This CDR3 comprises 16 residues. CDR3 DNA sequence: TGTGCCAGCAGTTACCACGGGGACAGGGGGCACACTGAGCAGTTCTTC. Its translation: CASSYHGDRGHTEQFF.

The chain recombines TRBV6-1 with TRBJ2-2; D gene uncertain. CDR1 and CDR2 from the germline V gene are MNHNS and SASEGT. The V end was cut by 4 bases, the J end by 5 bases, with 11 bases between. CDR3 length: 14 amino acids. CDR3 amino acids: CASSAPLGTGELFF. The CDR3 region has the DNA TGTGCCAGCAGTGCCCCACTCGGTACCGGGGAGCTGTTTTTT.

This clone was seen only once. The chain employs TRBV6-1 and TRBJ2-7; TRBD1 aligns across 11 bases. The CDR3 is 14 residues long. Looked up from germline, CDR1 is MNHNS and CDR2 is SASEGT. The J segment lost 3 bases and the V segment lost 6 bases, leaving 4 bases of the junction unmatched. The CDR3 region is CASRAGTGGYEQYF. Here the CDR3 DNA reads TGTGCCAGCAGAGCCGGGACAGGGGGCTACGAGCAGTACTTC.

This clone was detected only once. The chain uses TRBV5-1 and TRBJ2-7, with D perhaps matching TRBD2 (6 bases). CDR3 size: 16 residues. CDR1 and CDR2 (germline): SGHRS, YFSETQ. With 2 bases removed from V and 2 bases from J, the gap between germline ends came to 17 bases. CDR3 protein: CASSFEEGRMPYEQYF. The CDR3 nucleotides read TGCGCCAGCAGCTTCGAGGAGGGCAGGATGCCCTACGAGCAGTACTTC.

The chain employs TRBV7-9 and TRBJ2-2; D is perhaps TRBD2 (5 bases). This CDR3 is 18 amino acids long. Germline CDR1 is SEHNR and CDR2 is FQNEAQ (reference sequence). V gave up 1 base and J gave up 0 bases, with 15 bases separating them. The CDR3 loop is CASSLGASIASNTGELFF. DNA of the CDR3: TGTGCCAGCAGCTTAGGGGCTAGCATTGCTTCGAACACCGGGGAGCTGTTTTTT.

The V and J genes are TRBV27 and TRBJ2-3; 8 bases are shared with TRBD1. The CDR3 is 16 amino acids. Trimming took 6 bases from V and 2 from J; bases not matched to a gene: 10. Germline V gives CDR1 MNHEY, CDR2 SMNVEV (reference sequence). CDR3 sequence: CASSRTGQPNTDTQYF. As DNA, the CDR3 is TGTGCCAGCAGCAGGACAGGGCAACCCAACACAGATACGCAGTATTTT.

The chain has TRBV15 and TRBJ2-2; 11 bases match TRBD2. This CDR3 comprises 15 residues. The ends lost 9 bases at V and 2 bases at J; junction bases unmatched: 5. Per germline, CDR1 LNHNV and CDR2 YYDKDF (reference sequence). This chain's CDR3 is CATEGLADNTGELFF. The CDR3 region has the DNA TGTGCCACAGAGGGACTAGCGGACAACACCGGGGAGCTGTTTTTT.